One and the same sample provided the 9 T cell receptor beta chains below, sequenced in a study of blood T cells in healthy people across ages. Together with a sample-barcoded 5' primer, a J-beta primer mix was included in a second PCR lasting about 7 to 12 cycles. TCRdb re-called the 5' RACE reads through MiXCR, storing one row per CDR3 protein. Of about 1.5 million distinct CDR3 sequences listed, 40% to 50% are singletons. What was sequenced was blood. The origin of the receptors is a woman between 18 and 29 years old in good health.

This clonotype was seen more than once but under ten times. V usage is TRBV5-1 and J usage is TRBJ2-1, with 7 bases that match TRBD2. V lost 7 bases to trimming and J lost 8 bases; unmatched junction nucleotides: 15. CDR1 and CDR2 (germline): SGHRS, YFSETQ. The CDR3 is 15 residues long. The CDR3 sequence is CASGRGSGEVDEQFF. CDR3 sequence (DNA): TGCGCCAGCGGCCGGGGGAGCGGGGAGGTCGATGAGCAGTTCTTC.

This chain uses TRBV7-2 with TRBJ2-3, with D hard to call. V shed 6 bases and J shed 2 bases, with 9 bases lying between them. The germline gives CDR1 SGHTA, CDR2 FQGNSA. The CDR3 has 13 residues. The CDR3 spells CASRSGLTDTQYF. In DNA form, the CDR3 reads TGTGCCAGCAGGTCCGGGCTCACAGATACGCAGTATTTT.

Points on this clonotype: Because it lacks the conserved phenylalanine or tryptophan at the end, this CDR3 is likely a read error. The chain employs TRBV4-1 and TRBJ2-7; 11 positions agree with TRBD2. The J segment lost 4 bases and the V segment lost 8 bases, leaving 10 bases of the junction unmatched. CDR3 length equals 15 residues. Germline V gives CDR1 MGHRA, CDR2 YSYEKL. CDR3 residues: CASGVLSGGAYEQYL. The CDR3 nucleotides read TGCGCCAGCGGAGTTCTTAGCGGGGGGGCTTACGAGCAGTACTTA.

The chain couples TRBV28 to TRBJ2-7; D not certain. The germline CDR1 and CDR2 sequences are MDHEN and SYDVKM. The CDR3 is 15 residues long. V was clipped by 3 bases and J by 1 base, with 13 bases between them. Here the CDR3 reads CASSFRQAPSYEQYF. The CDR3 bases are TGTGCCAGCAGTTTCCGCCAGGCCCCATCCTACGAGCAGTACTTC.

The J gene is TRBJ2-3, the V gene TRBV12-3 or TRBV12-4; 7 nucleotides agree with TRBD1. V trimming: 3 bases; J trimming: 2 bases; junction bases outside the gene matches: 11. This CDR3 spans 17 amino acids. Written as DNA, the CDR3 is TGTGCCAGCAGTTTGCTCGGGACAGCCACCCCCACAGATACGCAGTATTTT. It specifies CASSLLGTATPTDTQYF.

This chain joins TRBV20-1 and TRBJ2-5; D not resolved. Germline lookup yields CDR1 DFQATT and CDR2 SNEGSKA (reference sequence). The CDR3 runs to 13 residues. The V gene lost 6 bases and the J gene lost 5 bases, with 16 bases spanning the gap. CDR3 amino acids: CSARKESWETQYF. CDR3 in DNA: TGCAGTGCGAGGAAGGAGAGTTGGGAGACCCAGTACTTC.

The genes are TRBV3-1 and TRBJ1-1; 9 nucleotides line up with TRBD1. Trimming at V came to 3 bases and at J to 4 bases, leaving 3 bases not matched to a gene. From germline, CDR1 is LGHDT and CDR2 YNNKEL (reference sequence). This CDR3 contains 14 residues. Here the CDR3 reads CASSHATGGTEAFF. Written as DNA, the CDR3 is TGTGCCAGCAGCCACGCGACAGGGGGCACTGAAGCTTTCTTT.

This rearrangement joins TRBV28 to TRBJ2-1; 10 bases match TRBD2. This CDR3 has 16 residues. Germline CDR1 MDHEN, CDR2 SYDVKM. V was clipped by 6 bases and J by 1 base; unmatched bases: 6. CDR3 in DNA: TGTGCCAGCAGATACCCTAGCGGGAGTTCCTACAATGAGCAGTTCTTC. It yields the protein CASRYPSGSSYNEQFF. Combining the CDR3 with reference TRBV28 and TRBJ2-1 gives the whole variable domain DVKVTQSSRYLVKRTGEKVFLECVQDMDHENMFWYRQDPGLGLRLIYFSYDVKMKEKGDIPEGYSVSREKKERFSLILESASTNQTSMYLCASRYPSGSSYNEQFFGPGTRLTVL.

This clonotype was observed a handful of times. The CDR3 here is CASGRTGQGLGETQYF. The CDR3 nucleotides read TGCGCCAGCGGCCGAACCGGACAGGGTTTAGGGGAGACCCAGTACTTC. V and J are TRBV5-1 and TRBJ2-5, with 8 bases lining up with TRBD1. Germline V lookup: CDR1 SGHRS, CDR2 YFSETQ. There are 16 residues in the CDR3. The V and J ends lost 7 bases and 5 bases, in that order; junction bases with no gene match: 16. The complete variable domain, with remaining parts taken from reference TRBV5-1 and TRBJ2-5, reads KAGVTQTPRYLIKTRGQQVTLSCSPISGHRSVSWYQQTPGQGLQFLFEYFSETQRNKGNFPGRFSGRQFSNSRSEMNVSTLELGDSALYLCASGRTGQGLGETQYFGPGTRLLVL.